Presented here are 30 T cell receptor beta chains from one specimen sequenced in a study of blood T cell repertoires in COVID-19. Assay: immunoSEQ multiplex PCR; the TCRdb copy retains only in-frame clones and omits some. The sample has about 410,000 clones, around 92% seen once. The sample taken for sequencing was PBMCs or T cells enriched from blood (not recorded which). Every receptor here comes from a woman aged 25 to 39 who had recovered from COVID-19.

This chain connects TRBV29-1 to TRBJ1-5, with TRBD1 matching 8 bases. Germline values: CDR1 SQVTM, CDR2 ANQGSEA. J was trimmed by 6 bases and V by 1 base; bases with no gene match: 5. CDR3 length: 14 residues. CDR3 nucleotides: TGCAGCGTTGAAGCAGGGGGCGGGGGTCAGCCCCAGCATTTT. Protein product: CSVEAGGGGQPQHF.

The V and J genes are TRBV6-6 and TRBJ1-5; 11 nucleotides match TRBD1. Germline values: CDR1 MNHNY, CDR2 SVGAGI (reference sequence). The CDR3 sequence is 17 residues long. J gave up 0 bases and V 5 bases, and 6 bases lay outside the gene matches. This chain's CDR3 is CASSRDRGFGSNQPQHF. The CDR3 DNA follows: TGTGCCAGCAGTCGGGACAGGGGGTTCGGTAGCAATCAGCCCCAGCATTTT.

The chain couples TRBV24-1 to TRBJ2-5; 12 positions agree with TRBD1. The CDR3 consists of 16 residues. V dropped 4 bases and J dropped 4; count of bases not matched to a gene: 6. Germline V gene lookup returns CDR1 KGHDR and CDR2 SFDVKD. Here the CDR3 reads CATSEPGTGGGETQYF. CDR3 DNA: TGTGCCACCAGTGAACCCGGGACAGGGGGCGGAGAGACCCAGTACTTC.

V is TRBV9 and J is TRBJ2-5; D is possibly TRBD1 (6 bases). Trimming stripped 0 bases from V and 5 bases from J, with 11 bases between. Germline CDR1 reads SGDLS; CDR2 reads YYNGEE. CDR3 length: 14 amino acids. The CDR3 nucleotides read TGTGCCAGCAGCGTAGAGGGGGTAGGGGAGACCCAGTACTTC. The encoded protein is CASSVEGVGETQYF.

The V and J genes are TRBV19 and TRBJ1-1, with unresolved D. V was trimmed by 3 bases and J by 1 base, leaving 3 bases between them. This CDR3 region has 12 residues. Germline lookup yields CDR1 LNHDA and CDR2 SQIVND (reference sequence). CDR3 sequence (DNA): TGTGCCAGTAGTATCGGGAACACTGAAGCTTTCTTT. It translates to CASSIGNTEAFF.

CDR3 sequence (DNA): TGTGCCAGCAGTCAGCTGGACAGCTACTATAATTCACCCCTCCACTTT. Translating it yields CASSQLDSYYNSPLHF. This chain connects TRBV28 to TRBJ1-6; D might be TRBD1 (6 bases). Germline CDR1 reads MDHEN; CDR2 reads SYDVKM. V was shortened by 5 bases and J by 3 bases, with 14 bases between the two germline ends. The CDR3 is made up of 16 amino acids.

The chain recombines TRBV10-1 with TRBJ2-1; TRBD2 matches 13 bases. Germline values: CDR1 WNHNN, CDR2 SYGVQD (reference sequence). This CDR3 is 19 amino acids long. V was clipped by 6 bases and J by 0 bases; unmatched bases: 11. The CDR3 DNA reads TGCGCCAGCAGCGCTCCGGGACTAGCGGGACCGAGCTCCTACAATGAGCAGTTCTTC. It is translated as CASSAPGLAGPSSYNEQFF.

This chain joins TRBV3-1 (or the pseudogene TRBV3-2) and TRBJ1-4; D possibly corresponds to TRBD1 (5 bases). CDR1 and CDR2 (germline): LGHDT, YNNKEL (reference sequence). This CDR3 is built from 14 residues. The ends were cut back, 6 bases at V and 10 bases at J, with 18 bases in the middle. DNA for the CDR3: TGTGCCAGCAGGGGCCAGGGAATAAACTCAAAACTGTTTTTT. Translating it yields CASRGQGINSKLFF.

The rearrangement links TRBV5-3 to TRBJ2-1; 8 nucleotides line up with TRBD1. TRBV5-3 belongs to the ORF category, with a function that is uncertain. The trim removed 0 bases at V and 6 bases at J, leaving 5 bases unmatched. There are 15 residues in the CDR3. CDR3 in DNA: TGTGCCAGAAGCTTGGCGGGACAGGAAGGCAATGAGCAGTTCTTC. This sequence encodes CARSLAGQEGNEQFF.

V usage is TRBV27 and J usage is TRBJ1-6, with unresolved D. Deletions cut 2 bases from V and 0 bases from J, with 17 bases between. The CDR3 sequence is 19 residues long. Per germline, CDR1 MNHEY and CDR2 SMNVEV (reference sequence). The CDR3 sequence: CASSLKGLSWSSYNSPLHF. The CDR3 nucleotides are TGTGCCAGCAGTTTAAAAGGACTCTCTTGGAGCTCCTATAATTCACCCCTCCACTTT.

The V and J genes are TRBV9 and TRBJ2-7; D possibly corresponds to TRBD2 (7 bases). The germline V and J ends were trimmed by 4 bases and 5 bases, with 16 bases remaining between them. The CDR3 is 14 amino acids. Germline CDR1 and CDR2: SGDLS and YYNGEE. The DNA for the CDR3 is TGTGCCAGCAGCCTCCGGGGGGCGCTGGACGAGCAGTACTTC. This sequence encodes CASSLRGALDEQYF.

The count of this clone is one. The V gene is TRBV2, the J gene TRBJ1-2, with a possible D match to TRBD1 (6 bases). Germline CDR1 SNHLY, CDR2 FYNNEI. The CDR3 runs to 13 residues. Deletions cut 8 bases from V and 2 bases from J, with 12 bases between. CDR3 sequence (DNA): TGTGCCAGCCTTCAGGACAGCAACTATGGCTACACCTTC. This sequence encodes CASLQDSNYGYTF.

V and J are TRBV6-2 or TRBV6-3 and TRBJ2-7, with 7 positions matching TRBD1. The CDR3 loop spans 15 amino acids. Germline lookup yields CDR1 MNHEY and CDR2 SVGEGT. With 4 bases clipped from V and 3 bases from J, the junction kept 9 bases outside the gene matches. The CDR3 DNA sequence: TGTGCCAGCAGTTCCCCGACAGGGTCAGACTACGAGCAGTACTTC. Translated, it gives CASSSPTGSDYEQYF.

This clone was picked up one time. The chain uses TRBV29-1 and TRBJ2-7, with 7 bases fitting TRBD2. In germline, CDR1 is SQVTM, CDR2 ANQGSEA. The CDR3 extends over 13 amino acids. V dropped 6 bases and J dropped 2; count of bases not matched to a gene: 7. The CDR3 nucleotides read TGCAGCGTCCGCAAGGCGGGAGCCTACGAGCAGTACTTC. It yields the protein CSVRKAGAYEQYF.

This clone was picked up one time. The rearrangement joins TRBV6-1 to TRBJ2-1; D may be TRBD1 (5 bases). Trimming removed 0 bases at V and 7 bases at J, with 10 bases between. Germline CDR1 is MNHNS and CDR2 is SASEGT. There are 14 residues in the CDR3. The CDR3: CASSEAAGLNEQFF. For the CDR3, the DNA is TGTGCCAGCAGTGAAGCAGCAGGGCTGAATGAGCAGTTCTTC.

This clone is a singleton in its sample. The rearrangement joins TRBV27 to TRBJ1-5; the match to TRBD1 covers 7 bases. Trimming cost V 6 bases and J 0 bases; bases outside gene matches: 8. Per germline, CDR1 MNHEY and CDR2 SMNVEV (reference sequence). The CDR3 is 16 amino acids. CDR3 protein: CASSPGTVLSNQPQHF. The CDR3 DNA is TGTGCCAGCAGCCCAGGGACAGTGCTTAGCAATCAGCCCCAGCATTTT.

V usage is TRBV5-1 and J usage is TRBJ2-2; 9 nucleotides match TRBD1. V was clipped by 5 bases and J by 5 bases; unmatched bases: 7. This CDR3 has 15 residues. Germline V CDR1 and CDR2: SGHRS, YFSETQ. CDR3 sequence (DNA): TGCGCCAGCAGGAAAACCGGGACAGGGACCGGGGAGCTGTTTTTT. This codes for CASRKTGTGTGELFF.

The chain joins TRBV2 to TRBJ2-7, with 8 bases lining up with TRBD1. Germline CDR1 and CDR2: SNHLY and FYNNEI. The CDR3 sequence is 14 residues long. J lost 3 bases, V lost 5 bases, and 6 bases had no gene match. Here the CDR3 reads CASSKRTGLYEQYF. The CDR3 DNA reads TGTGCCAGCAGTAAGCGGACAGGGCTCTACGAGCAGTACTTC.

This chain uses TRBV5-1 with TRBJ1-3; no clear D gene. The CDR3 loop spans 16 amino acids. The V and J ends lost 0 bases and 0 bases respectively, with 10 bases between them. Germline CDR1 SGHRS, CDR2 YFSETQ. The CDR3: CASSLEAARSGNTIYF. In DNA form, the CDR3 reads TGCGCCAGCAGCTTGGAGGCGGCCCGCTCTGGAAACACCATATATTTT.

This clone was seen a handful of times. The rearrangement links TRBV7-2 to TRBJ2-3, with unresolved D. The CDR3 runs 13 residues. V was shortened by 1 base and J by 4 bases, with 6 bases between the two germline ends. The germline V gene has CDR1 SGHTA and CDR2 FQGNSA. The CDR3 protein is CASSLVFSDTQYF. The CDR3 nucleotides are TGTGCCAGCAGCTTAGTATTCTCAGATACGCAGTATTTT.

V usage is TRBV9 and J usage is TRBJ2-1; D is unresolved. The ends were cut back, 0 bases at V and 6 bases at J, with 7 bases in the middle. The CDR3 extends over 13 amino acids. Germline V gene lookup returns CDR1 SGDLS and CDR2 YYNGEE. This CDR3 is CASSVETLNEQFF. The DNA of the CDR3 is TGTGCCAGCAGCGTAGAGACTCTCAATGAGCAGTTCTTC.

The chain is built from TRBV10-3 and TRBJ2-1, with 9 positions matching TRBD2. This CDR3 comprises 16 residues. Trimming at V came to 0 bases and at J to 7 bases, leaving 7 bases not matched to a gene. Germline lookup yields CDR1 ENHRY and CDR2 SYGVKD. CDR3 loop: CAISESIAGGRNEQFF. CDR3 bases: TGTGCCATCAGTGAGTCGATTGCGGGGGGGCGTAATGAGCAGTTCTTC.

The chain links TRBV10-3 to TRBJ2-2; a weak D match, TRBD2 (7 bases). Germline V CDR1 and CDR2: ENHRY, SYGVKD. V gave up 9 bases and J gave up 5 bases, with 13 bases separating them. This CDR3 region has 13 residues. The CDR3: CAISGGGTGELFF. CDR3 nucleotide sequence: TGTGCCATTTCGGGGGGCGGGACCGGGGAGCTGTTTTTT.

The chain recombines TRBV28 with TRBJ2-7, with D perhaps TRBD1 (7 bases). The V end was cut by 6 bases, the J end by 2 bases, with 14 bases between. This CDR3 comprises 14 residues. The germline CDR1 and CDR2 sequences are MDHEN and SYDVKM. In nucleotides, the CDR3 is TGTGCCAGCAGATCCCCAGGGGGGCCCTACGAGCAGTACTTC. As protein: CASRSPGGPYEQYF.

The chain has TRBV14 and TRBJ1-2; D is possibly TRBD1 (6 bases). V was clipped by 1 base and J by 4 bases, with 13 bases between them. Germline CDR1 and CDR2: SGHDN and FVKESK. CDR3 length: 15 residues. The DNA of the CDR3 is TGTGCCAGCAGCCAAGTCAGGGGTGTCGGCTATGGCTACACCTTC. Encoded protein: CASSQVRGVGYGYTF.

V and J are TRBV11-2 and TRBJ2-1; 9 bases line up with TRBD2. With V trimmed by 0 bases and J by 6 bases, 6 bases remained unmatched. The CDR3 is 16 residues long. Germline assignment: CDR1 SGHAT and CDR2 FQNNGV. CDR3 loop: CASSLDLGLATNEQFF. The CDR3 nucleotides read TGTGCCAGCAGCTTAGATTTGGGACTAGCAACCAATGAGCAGTTCTTC.

This clone was detected only a few times. This sequence joins TRBV28 and TRBJ2-7; 7 bases map to TRBD2. Trimming removed 5 bases from V and 0 bases from J; junction bases left unmatched: 10. The CDR3 is 16 amino acids. CDR1 is MDHEN, CDR2 SYDVKM, per germline. The CDR3 bases are TGTGCCAGCAGTACCCGAGCGGGACTGGGCTCCTACGAGCAGTACTTC. This gives the protein CASSTRAGLGSYEQYF.

The rearrangement uses TRBV5-6 and TRBJ1-1; possibly TRBD1 for D (5 bases). This CDR3 has 13 amino acids. The V gene's germline CDR1 is SGHDT and CDR2 YYEEEE. V was pared by 0 bases and J by 7 bases, with 10 bases between. CDR3 protein: CASSLGFGGEAFF. CDR3 bases: TGTGCCAGCAGCTTGGGGTTCGGGGGTGAAGCTTTCTTT.

This chain links TRBV6-1 with TRBJ2-5; 7 bases map to TRBD2. J gave up 11 bases and V 2 bases, and 8 bases lay outside the gene matches. CDR1 and CDR2 from the germline V gene are MNHNS and SASEGT. The CDR3 has 13 residues. In DNA, the CDR3 is TGTGCCAGCAGTGAACTCATCCGGGAGGCACAGTACTTC. Protein sequence: CASSELIREAQYF.

The V call is TRBV6-2 or TRBV6-3, the J call TRBJ2-7, with 11 bases that match TRBD1. Per the germline V gene, CDR1 is MNHEY and CDR2 is SVGEGT. The length of the CDR3 is 17 residues. J lost 1 base, V lost 3 bases, and 8 bases had no gene match. CDR3 nucleotides: TGTGCCAGCAGTTATGATCGGGACAGGGGGTTATCCTACGAGCAGTACTTC. Translated: CASSYDRDRGLSYEQYF.